This T cell receptor beta chain was obtained from a study of human T cells and chemical hapten exposure. The overall study: Patients, a majority of them female, were diagnosed with alopecia areata, totalis or universalis.

The V and J ends lost 6 bases and 4 bases respectively, with 19 bases between them. This CDR3 is built from 15 residues. This clonotype was picked up a small number of times. TCRdb processed the RACE reads anew with MiXCR; each CDR3 protein has one entry. The sample has some 52,000 distinct CDR3 sequences, 11% seen once; the top ten hold about 1.8%. Documented time point: patch test 1, 2 weeks after DPC sensitization. Treatment reported: therapeutic diphenylcyclopropenone sensitization with weekly scalp DPC. The total RNA was obtained from whole blood that was not fractionated. The source of this sequence is a woman aged 40 to 50 with alopecia areata. Some clones in this sample may be carry-over from other donors' samples. This sequence joins TRBV12-3 or TRBV12-4 and TRBJ2-7; tentative D call: TRBD2 (5 bases). Here the sequenced sample was whole blood, taken in connection with sensitization to the hapten diphenylcyclopropenone (DPC). DNA of the CDR3: TGTGCCAGCAGGCCCCCGGGATCAGATTTATACGAGCAGTACTTC. Its translation: CASRPPGSDLYEQYF.